This T cell receptor beta chain was identified in a study of shared clonotypes between healthy human individuals. Study-level results: Relative to their counterparts shared across all four donors, non-shared clonotypes exhibited diminished generation probabilities. The sharing of about 5% of naive CD4 clonotypes was seen across a handful of donors.

Remarks on this clone: Its antigen remains unknown.

The CDR3 is 15 residues long. Per germline, CDR1 MNHEY and CDR2 SVGAGI. V was cut by 6 bases and J by 5 bases, with 16 bases left in between. Samples underwent the assay at deep level. Data came from immunoSEQ multiplex PCR; TCRdb stores just in-frame clones and leaves some out. The repertoire consists of around 2.3 million clones, with 90% to 96% occurring once and the leading ten covering 0.1% to 0.15%. The sequenced sample consisted of naive CD4+ T cells sorted from blood. The subset: CD45RA+ positively selected. The clonotype was recovered from a man aged 18 to 29 in good health. This chain joins TRBV6-5 and TRBJ1-4; D gene ambiguous. The CDR3 sequence is CASRRSSTSNEKLFF. For the CDR3, the DNA is TGTGCCAGCAGGAGAAGTAGTACCTCCAATGAAAAACTGTTTTTT.